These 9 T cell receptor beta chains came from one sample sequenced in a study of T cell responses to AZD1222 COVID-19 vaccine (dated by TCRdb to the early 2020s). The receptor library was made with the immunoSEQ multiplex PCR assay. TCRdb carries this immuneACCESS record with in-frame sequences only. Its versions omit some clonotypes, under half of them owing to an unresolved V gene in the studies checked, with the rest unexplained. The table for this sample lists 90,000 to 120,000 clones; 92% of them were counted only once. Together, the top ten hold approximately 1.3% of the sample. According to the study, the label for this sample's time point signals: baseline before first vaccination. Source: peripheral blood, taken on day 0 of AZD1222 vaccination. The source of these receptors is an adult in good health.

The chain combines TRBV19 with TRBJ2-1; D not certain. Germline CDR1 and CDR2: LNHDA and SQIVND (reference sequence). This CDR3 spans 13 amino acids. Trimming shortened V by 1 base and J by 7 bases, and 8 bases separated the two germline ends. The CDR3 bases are TGTGCCAGTAGTATAGCCCCTTCTAATGAGCAGTTCTTC. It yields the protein CASSIAPSNEQFF.

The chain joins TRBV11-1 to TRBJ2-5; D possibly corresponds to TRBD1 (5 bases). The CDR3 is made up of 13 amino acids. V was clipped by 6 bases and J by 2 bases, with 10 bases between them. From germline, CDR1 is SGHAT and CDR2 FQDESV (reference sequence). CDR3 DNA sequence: TGTGCCAGCAGTTTCACAGGACAAGAGACCCAGTACTTC. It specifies CASSFTGQETQYF.

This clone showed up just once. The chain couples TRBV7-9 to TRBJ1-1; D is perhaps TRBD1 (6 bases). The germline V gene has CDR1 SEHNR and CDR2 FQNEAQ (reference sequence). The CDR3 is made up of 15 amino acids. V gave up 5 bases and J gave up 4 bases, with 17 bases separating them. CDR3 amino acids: CASSQGWGAFTEAFF. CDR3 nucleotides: TGTGCCAGCAGCCAAGGGTGGGGGGCTTTCACTGAAGCTTTCTTT.

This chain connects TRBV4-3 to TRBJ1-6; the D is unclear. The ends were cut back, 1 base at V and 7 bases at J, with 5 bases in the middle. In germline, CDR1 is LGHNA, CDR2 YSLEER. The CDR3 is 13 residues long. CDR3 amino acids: CASSQALNSPLHF. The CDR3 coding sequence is TGCGCCAGCAGCCAAGCCCTGAATTCACCCCTCCACTTT.

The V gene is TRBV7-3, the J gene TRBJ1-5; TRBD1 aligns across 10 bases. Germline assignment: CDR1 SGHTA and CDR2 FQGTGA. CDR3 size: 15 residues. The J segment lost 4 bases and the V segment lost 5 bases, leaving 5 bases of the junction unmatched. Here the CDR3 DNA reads TGTGCCAGCAGCCAAGGGACAGGGGAAAATCAGCCCCAGCATTTT. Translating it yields CASSQGTGENQPQHF.

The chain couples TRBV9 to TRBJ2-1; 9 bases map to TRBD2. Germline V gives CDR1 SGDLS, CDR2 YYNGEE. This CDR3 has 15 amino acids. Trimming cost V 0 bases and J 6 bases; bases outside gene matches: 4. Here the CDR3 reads CASSVGGRGGNEQFF. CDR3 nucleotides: TGTGCCAGCAGCGTAGGTGGGCGGGGGGGCAATGAGCAGTTCTTC.

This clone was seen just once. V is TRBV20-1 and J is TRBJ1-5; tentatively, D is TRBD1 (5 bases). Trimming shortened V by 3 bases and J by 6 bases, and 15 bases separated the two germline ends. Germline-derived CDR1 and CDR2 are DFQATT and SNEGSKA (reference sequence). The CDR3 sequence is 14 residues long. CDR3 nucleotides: TGCAGTGCTAGTGGCCCCGGGGGAGCTCAGCCCCAGCATTTT. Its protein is CSASGPGGAQPQHF.

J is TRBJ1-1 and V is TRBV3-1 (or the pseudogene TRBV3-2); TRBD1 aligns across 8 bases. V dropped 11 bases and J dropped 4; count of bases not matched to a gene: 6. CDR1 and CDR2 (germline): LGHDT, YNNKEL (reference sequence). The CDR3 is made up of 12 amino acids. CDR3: CASRTGRTEAFF. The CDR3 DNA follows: TGTGCCTCCAGGACAGGGCGCACTGAAGCTTTCTTT.

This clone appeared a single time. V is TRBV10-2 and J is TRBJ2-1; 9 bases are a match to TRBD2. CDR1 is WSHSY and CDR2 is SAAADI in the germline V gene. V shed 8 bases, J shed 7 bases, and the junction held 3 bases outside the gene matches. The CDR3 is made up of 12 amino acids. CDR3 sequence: CASEGLANEQFF. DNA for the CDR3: TGCGCCAGCGAGGGACTAGCAAATGAGCAGTTCTTC.